This T cell receptor beta chain derives from a study of blood T cell repertoires in COVID-19. The germline V gene encodes CDR1 MDHEN and CDR2 SYDVKM. The CDR3 sequence is 15 residues long. The V and J ends lost 2 bases and 4 bases, in that order; junction bases with no gene match: 4. This clone was seen more than once but under ten times. Only in-frame clones appear in the TCRdb table, and some are missing; sequencing was by immunoSEQ multiplex PCR. The profile shows over 100,000 clones, 65% to 90% of them singletons. The receptor was derived from a woman in her sixties or seventies with active or convalescent COVID-19. Sample: peripheral blood. This sequence joins TRBV28 and TRBJ2-1, with 8 bases fitting TRBD2. The CDR3 here is CASSLRLAGYNEQFF. DNA of the CDR3: TGTGCCAGCAGTTTACGGTTAGCGGGGTACAATGAGCAGTTCTTC.